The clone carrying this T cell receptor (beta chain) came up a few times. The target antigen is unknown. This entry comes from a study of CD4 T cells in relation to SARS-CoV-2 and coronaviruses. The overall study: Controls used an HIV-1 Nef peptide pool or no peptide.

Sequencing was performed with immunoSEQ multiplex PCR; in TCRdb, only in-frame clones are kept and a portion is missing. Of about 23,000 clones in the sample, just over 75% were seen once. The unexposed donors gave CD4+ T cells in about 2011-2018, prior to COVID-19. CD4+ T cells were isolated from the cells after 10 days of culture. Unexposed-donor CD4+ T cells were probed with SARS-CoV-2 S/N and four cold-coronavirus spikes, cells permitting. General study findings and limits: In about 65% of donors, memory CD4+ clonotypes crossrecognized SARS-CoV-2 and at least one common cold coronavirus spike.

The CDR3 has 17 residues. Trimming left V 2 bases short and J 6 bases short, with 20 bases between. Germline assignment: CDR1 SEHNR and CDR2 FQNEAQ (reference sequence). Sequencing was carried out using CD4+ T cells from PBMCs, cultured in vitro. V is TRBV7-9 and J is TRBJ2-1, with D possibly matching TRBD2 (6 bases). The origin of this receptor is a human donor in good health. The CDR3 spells CASSLSLGGTFSNEQFF. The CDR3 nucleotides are TGTGCCAGCAGCTTATCCCTGGGGGGTACGTTCAGCAATGAGCAGTTCTTC.